This T cell receptor (beta chain) was recorded in a study of vaccination and CD4 T cells after COVID-19. Turning to this clonotype: Its antigen remains unknown.

Germline lookup yields CDR1 MNHEY and CDR2 SMNVEV (reference sequence). This CDR3 has 16 amino acids. The V segment lost 2 bases and the J segment 5 bases; nucleotides outside the gene matches: 10. With the Oncomine TCR Beta short-read assay, DNA from cultured CD4+ T cells was sequenced. MiXCR, run by TCRdb on the PCR reads, gives a single entry per CDR3 protein. The data contain approximately 12,000 distinct CDR3 sequences, more than 75% of them seen just once; the ten biggest clones take up more than 25%. Treatment: roughly 10-day PBMC culture with coronavirus spike peptide pools or control peptides (ViraFEST assay).

The chain has TRBV27 and TRBJ1-2, with 8 bases that match TRBD1. The sample was CD4+ T cells from blood, cultured in vitro. The origin of this receptor is a human donor who had recovered from COVID-19. CDR3 sequence: CASSLTPGGRGYGYTF. CDR3 in DNA: TGTGCCAGCAGTTTAACCCCAGGGGGCCGGGGTTATGGCTACACCTTC.